A single sample is the source of the 8 T cell receptor beta chains below, sequenced in a study of blood T cells in healthy people across ages (dated by TCRdb to the mid-2010s). Library prep was done by 5' RACE. The instrument given in TCRdb is Illumina HiSeq 2500. A second PCR of roughly 6 to 11 cycles was run with a J-beta primer mix and a sample-barcoded 5' primer. The public reads were quality trimmed at Q25 with fastp and then assembled into clones with MiXCR by TCRdb, keeping productive beta chains. Every CDR3 protein is listed once, alongside the most common genes and DNA of its rows. This sample holds 800,000 or so distinct CDR3 sequences; about 46% were observed only once. The ten top clones hold approximately 18% of the sample. Source material: blood. Receptor source: an elderly man in good health.

J is TRBJ2-1 and V is TRBV27; D gene uncertain. The ends were cut back, 2 bases at V and 7 bases at J, with 15 bases in the middle. This CDR3 spans 15 amino acids. The germline V gene encodes CDR1 MNHEY and CDR2 SMNVEV (reference sequence). The CDR3 loop reads CASSLKVAVGNEQFF. The CDR3 DNA reads TGTGCCAGCAGTTTAAAGGTAGCTGTCGGGAATGAGCAGTTCTTC.

This clonotype showed up just a few times. This rearrangement joins TRBV10-3 to TRBJ2-1; TRBD2 aligns across 8 bases. The CDR3 has 16 residues. After removal of 6 bases from V and 7 bases from J, the junction contained 14 bases not matched to a gene. CDR1 and CDR2 (germline): ENHRY, SYGVKD. CDR3 sequence reads: CAISITLAGGLNEQFF. The CDR3 DNA follows: TGTGCCATCAGCATTACCCTAGCGGGTGGCCTGAATGAGCAGTTCTTC.

This clonotype was counted only a few times. The chain employs TRBV18 and TRBJ2-5, with D tentatively TRBD2 (6 bases). The CDR3 has 16 amino acids. V dropped 3 bases and J dropped 5 bases, with 19 bases sitting between them. Germline V CDR1 and CDR2: KGHSH, LQKENI. DNA of the CDR3: TGTGCCAGCTCACCTCTCCTAGCGAAAATTGAGGAGACCCAGTACTTC. Amino acids: CASSPLLAKIEETQYF.

In nucleotides, the CDR3 is TGCGCCAGCAGCCAAAACAGAGGCGGCTGGGAGACCCAGTACTTC. Protein product: CASSQNRGGWETQYF. This chain uses TRBV4-1 with TRBJ2-5; D gene uncertain. The CDR3 totals 15 residues. Germline CDR1 MGHRA, CDR2 YSYEKL. Trimming took off 2 bases at V and 5 bases at J, with 15 bases between the two ends.

Comment on this clonotype: A read error may explain this, as a much larger clone is one base away. V and J are TRBV29-1 and TRBJ2-5, with no clear D. The CDR3 has 15 amino acids. Germline loops: CDR1 SQVTM, CDR2 ANQGSEA. The CDR3 DNA reads TGCGGCGTCCTTAGGCCCGCTGCCACTCAAGAGACCCAGTACTTC. The encoded protein is CGVLRPAATQETQYF. Drawing the rest from reference TRBV29-1 and TRBJ2-5, the complete variable domain is SAVISQKPSRDICQRGTSLTIQCQVDSQVTMMFWYRQQPGQSLTLIATANQGSEATYESGFVIDKFPISRPNLTFSTLTVSNMSPEDSSIYLCGVLRPAATQETQYFGPGTRLLVL.

In regard to this clonotype: A junction end diverges from the germline sequence, so it may reflect a read error. DNA for the CDR3: TGTCCCAGCAGTCTCGGACTAGCGGGAGGGCTAGGAGAGACCCAGTTCTTC. Its translation: CPSSLGLAGGLGETQFF. The chain is built from TRBV12-3 or TRBV12-4 and TRBJ2-1; 15 positions agree with TRBD2. This CDR3 is 17 amino acids long.

This chain connects TRBV5-1 to TRBJ2-1, with 10 bases matching TRBD2. Germline trimming cut 4 bases from V and 1 base from J; bases unmatched to any gene: 5. Germline V CDR1 and CDR2: SGHRS, YFSETQ. This CDR3 comprises 16 residues. As DNA, the CDR3 is TGCGCCAGCAGCGGTGGACTAGCGGATTCCTACAATGAGCAGTTCTTC. Translation gives CASSGGLADSYNEQFF.

The chain links TRBV4-2 to TRBJ2-5; TRBD2 matches 7 bases. Germline V lookup: CDR1 LGHNA, CDR2 YNFKEQ. The V and J ends lost 0 bases and 11 bases, in that order; junction bases with no gene match: 12. This CDR3 contains 15 residues. The chain's CDR3 is CASSQDGGDWNEQYF. The CDR3 nucleotides read TGTGCCAGCAGCCAAGATGGGGGGGACTGGAATGAGCAGTACTTC.